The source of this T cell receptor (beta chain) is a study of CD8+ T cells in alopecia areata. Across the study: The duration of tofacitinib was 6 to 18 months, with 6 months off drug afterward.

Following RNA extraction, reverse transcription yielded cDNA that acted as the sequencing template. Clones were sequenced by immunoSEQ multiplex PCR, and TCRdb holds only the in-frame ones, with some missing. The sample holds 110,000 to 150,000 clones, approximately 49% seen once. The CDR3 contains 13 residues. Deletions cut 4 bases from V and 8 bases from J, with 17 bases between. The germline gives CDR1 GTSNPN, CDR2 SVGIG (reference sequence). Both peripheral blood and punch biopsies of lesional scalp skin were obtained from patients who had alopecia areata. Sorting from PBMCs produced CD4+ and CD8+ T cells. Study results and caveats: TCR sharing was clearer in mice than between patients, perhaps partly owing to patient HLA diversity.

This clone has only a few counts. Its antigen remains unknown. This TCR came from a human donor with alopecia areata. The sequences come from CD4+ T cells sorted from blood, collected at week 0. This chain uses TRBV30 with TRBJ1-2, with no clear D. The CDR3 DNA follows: TGTGCCTGGAATTACCCAAGGACTTCAGGCTACACCTTC. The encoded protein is CAWNYPRTSGYTF.